Listed below are T cell receptor beta chains from one sample, sequenced in a study of blood T cell repertoires in COVID-19. This table comes from immunoSEQ multiplex PCR, and its TCRdb copy is limited to in-frame clones, with some not included. The sample has some 120,000 clones, 70% to 90% seen once. Sample: peripheral blood. Receptors were obtained from a man between 60 and 70 years old with acute or convalescent COVID-19. CDR3s include the opening cysteine and the closing phenylalanine or tryptophan. A D gene is named only where the DNA matches it firmly.

V gene	D gene	CDR3 protein
TRBV15	-	CATSKAYALQETQYF
TRBV7-6	TRBD1	CASSSGTEEINTIYF
TRBV5-8	-	CASSLGIQGSSGANVLTF
TRBV11-2	-	CASSLGQPNQPQHF
TRBV3-1/TRBV3-2	TRBD2	CASSQRIAGGRSSYNEQFF
TRBV3-1/TRBV3-2	TRBD2	CASSSWTSGSLNEQFF
TRBV28	TRBD1	CASTGGGQPQHF
TRBV7-3	TRBD2	CASSRAGGATDTQYF
TRBV19	-	CASSIQGWSNQPQHF
TRBV19	-	CATGEIATNEKLFF
TRBV7-2	TRBD2	CASRKTREGEQFF
TRBV28	TRBD2	CASSFAAGGYNEQFF
TRBV19	-	CASSIIRGGTGELFF
TRBV6-2/TRBV6-3	TRBD1	CASSPGKSGTGRTYNEQFF
TRBV20-1	-	CSASRQGGEQFF
TRBV28	-	CASKLDYQINEQFF
TRBV6-6	-	CASTTGTSYGYTF
TRBV19	-	CASSPIQGGAADSLSNQPQHF
TRBV28	TRBD1	CASRVGQGVNQPQHF
TRBV11-2	-	CASSAGPGTNTQYF
TRBV7-3	TRBD1	CASSLGTGSEQYF
TRBV7-9	-	CASSLFGSDNQPQHF
TRBV6-1	-	CASSEVQGLAKNIQYF
TRBV7-2	TRBD2	CASRRREGQDTQYF
TRBV20-1	TRBD1	CSASPGQASGANVLTF
TRBV4-3	-	CASSQTRNSPLHF
TRBV30	TRBD2	CASQTGGPVAKNIQYF
TRBV5-1	TRBD1	CASSLTGATGGTIYF
TRBV7-8	TRBD1	CASSLGQFNEKLFF
TRBV19	TRBD2	CASSRGLAENTGELFF
TRBV7-3	TRBD1	CASSVGTGSYNEQFF
TRBV4-1	-	CASSQGGWGNSPLHF
TRBV21-1	-	CASSNRVRKSGPSSYEQYF
TRBV6-5	-	CASSDGMSQPQHF
TRBV18	TRBD2	CASSRTSGPDEQFF
TRBV2	TRBD1	CARGTGAVNTEAFF
TRBV5-4	TRBD1	CASSATGTGYHEQYF
TRBV29-1	-	CSVAGAYEQYF
TRBV27	TRBD2	CASSFYETGTSGSNEQFF
TRBV7-9	-	CASSFGQTGNTIYF
TRBV5-1	TRBD2	CASSEGLAGGWYEQYF
TRBV27	-	CASSFLNTGELFF
TRBV30	-	CAWSVLGQATNEKLFF
TRBV19	-	CASSIDLRTLQPQHF
TRBV10-3	TRBD1	CAISEAGDREAFF
TRBV6-4	-	CATRGLADEQFF
TRBV4-1	-	CASSQGLYANTEAFF
TRBV6-5	TRBD1	CATLAPGGYEQYF